This T cell receptor beta chain was observed in a study of cytomegalovirus exposure and HLA in healthy donors (dated by TCRdb to 2015 to 2018). With respect to the entire study: According to an earlier analysis of 587 of the donors, about 179 million T cells yielded over 90 million unique TCR beta sequences and approximately 280 Gb of sequence data. An early release covering roughly 580 HLA-typed donors comprised about 300 gigabases of sequencing data and roughly 86 million unique TCR sequences. Of the 300 to 450 genotyped donors, approximately 81% were placed in the genetic ancestry cluster associated with self-reported Caucasian donors. The study was designed to test whether signatures of past pathogen exposure could be identified by cataloging public T cell receptors. The study profiled the T cell repertoires of around 700 subjects by immunosequencing and related them to cytomegalovirus serostatus. Besides the first cohort of hundreds of subjects, a separate validation cohort made up of 120 different subjects was used. To predict cytomegalovirus infection status, the study brought together high-throughput TCR immunosequencing, statistical association of individual TCRs with disease status, and machine learning. A later analysis re-analyzed previously published TCR beta repertoires from roughly 630 donors and added high-resolution HLA genotyping to study TCR occurrence patterns. Rather than drawing on any new phenotypic data, the later analysis identified candidate immune exposures from TCR beta sequences and the way those sequences occurred across donors. In an earlier analysis of roughly 540 of the donors, high-throughput TCR beta sequencing was used to judge whether each TCR beta V gene segment behaved as functional or pseudogenic. Donor age, sex, ethnicity and CMV serostatus were compiled together with the repertoire data. Genome-wide SNP genotypes for about 65% of the roughly 700 donors were used in a later genetic analysis, which treated that subset as a discovery cohort. Every discovery cohort repertoire had been produced on one sequencing platform. HLA typing included class I and class II loci at four-digit resolution. The number of donors typed differed by locus, with roughly 629-640 for A, B, C, DRB1 and DQB1, around 520 for DQA1, over 600 for DPA1, and some 470 for DPB1. Because of strong linkage in the cohort, roughly five DR-DQ haplotypes were treated as single units for association and clustering. On average, around 240,000 unique TCR beta nucleotide sequences were sequenced per donor among some 430 genotyped donors of the cohort, with about 19% of those sequences being non-productive.

The cohort consisted of hundreds of healthy bone marrow donors. At the time of sampling, every cohort member was nominally healthy, though immune exposures that went unrecorded were likely present. The donor tested CMV seropositive and was one of the 289 seropositive cohort members. A peripheral blood sample was collected from each donor, and TCR beta sequencing was performed on peripheral blood mononuclear cells. Genomic DNA extraction from the blood cell samples was performed with the Qiagen DNeasy Blood Extraction Kit. The library relied on the immunoSEQ multiplex PCR assay. For the multiplex PCR, a mixture combining 60 forward primers for TCR Vbeta segments and 13 reverse primers for TCR Jbeta segments was used. The CDR3 region of rearranged TCR beta genes was amplified from genomic DNA with a multiplex PCR assay. On the Illumina HiSeq System, the amplified TCR beta libraries were sequenced as 87-base-pair reads. The study's processing was this. In a later analysis, some 80 million unique TCR beta chains were counted across the 500 to 850 repertoires, and around 10 million of these chains were shared by at least two donors. A nearest-neighbor algorithm error-corrected the raw reads and collapsed the reads into unique sequences, merging closely related sequences to remove PCR and sequencing errors. V, D and J gene segments were assigned by aligning CDR3 sequences to IMGT reference sequences. Each retained sequence needed at least a six-nucleotide match to both a V gene segment and a J gene segment. A rearrangement counted as productive if the CDR3 had no stop codons and remained in frame with V and J, and every other rearrangement counted as non-productive. Following IMGT convention, CDR3 was defined as the stretch from the second conserved V-encoded cysteine up to the conserved J-encoded phenylalanine. The earlier analysis of 587 of the donors excluded sequences that lacked an unambiguous match to a single V gene segment. In an earlier analysis of 450 to 700 of the donors, V segments were called functional above 56.7% productive rearrangements and were called segregating when the between-donor standard deviation exceeded 5%. A statistical classification framework was built for diagnosing cytomegalovirus status from the catalog of TCR beta chain sequences. A later analysis assigned V and J genes by comparing TCR nucleotide sequences with IMGT/GENE-DB human TR gene sequences. In a later analysis, CDR3 sequences and most-parsimonious VDJ recombination scenarios were assigned using the TCRdist pipeline. In a later analysis, each TCR beta chain was defined by its CDR3 amino acid sequence together with its V-gene family, and reads without a unique V-gene family were excluded. In a later analysis, 450 to 600 highly shared, low-generation-probability nucleotide sequences were removed to address suspected cross-contamination and a sequencing artifact. In a later analysis, a clonal expansion index was calculated for each public chain from normalized within-repertoire ranks of inferred template counts. In a later analysis, generation probabilities were computed using a VDJ recombination model fitted to out-of-frame rearrangements, and the results were checked against IGoR. Hypergeometric tests were used in a later analysis to score TCR-TCR, TCR-HLA and TCR-CMV co-occurrence, with a repertoire-size bias correction applied to the TCR pairs. In a later analysis, false discovery rates were estimated by permuting HLA or CMV assignments 20 times. In a later analysis, co-occurring TCRs were grouped with DBSCAN, and TCRdist sequence similarity was added when clustering was performed within HLA-allele-positive subsets. Co-occurrence clustering excluded repertoires with fewer than 30,000 or more than 120,000 public chains, plus five with anomalous nucleotide sharing. Imported from immuneACCESS, the table was reduced by TCRdb to in-frame sequences with V and J called. These copies leave out some clones; in studies compared against another copy, an unresolved V gene accounts for under half, and the cause of the remainder is not known. Clonal size and the V and J genes are those of that table, whereas D and trimming came from the DNA. The sample contains 150,000 to 200,000 clones, less than 90% of them found a single time. In total, the top ten clones hold 1.4% of the sample.

V is clipped by 4 bases and J by 1 base, and the sequence between their germline boundaries is 10 bases long. CDR1 MNHNY and CDR2 SVGAGI were looked up in the germline V gene (reference sequence). Taken from cysteine to phenylalanine, the CDR3 has 14 residues. The sequence is cut down to CDR3 DNA, 42 bases in frame from base 1. The sample holds a few counts of this clone. Its antigen has not been determined. Base qualities were left out, and no much larger clone turns up one base away. Overall study outcomes, separate from this receptor: While some public TCRs were present in many individuals, most TCR sequences turned up only very rarely across donors. According to a later analysis, parvovirus B19, influenza, CMV and Epstein-Barr virus appeared linked to several top co-occurrence clusters. Roughly uniform sequencing depth across donors was assumed in presence/absence analyses, although this assumption may not hold. Immune exposure information for the cohort was limited to CMV serostatus. Because counts were too low, seventeen rarely observed V segments, including chromosome 9 orphons, were left out of the earlier analysis of several hundred of the donors. Because the 87-base-pair reads could not distinguish some IMGT-functional V segments, including TRBV6-2 and TRBV6-3, those segments were excluded. The authors suggested that the approach could potentially be extended to other disease states and immunological phenotypes. When HLA alleles, especially DR and DQ, strongly co-occurred, attributing TCR associations to individual alleles was difficult. Because HLA typing was unavailable for some donors at each locus, only the typed subset was used in association tests. The sequencing pipeline was judged likely to have produced a cluster of highly shared sequence variants as a technical artifact. The classifier was reported to diagnose cytomegalovirus status with high specificity and sensitivity in both the original cohort and the validation cohort. Most CMV-associated TCR beta chains appeared to be HLA-restricted in a later analysis, and the HLA associations seemed to be driven largely by CMV exposure. The cohort was sequenced for TCR beta chains only, and without alpha or paired-chain data the features that could be detected were limited. A total of 150 to 200 TCR beta chains were listed by the study as associated with cytomegalovirus. A few of the identified cytomegalovirus-associated TCR beta chains were confirmed in vitro to be specific for cytomegalovirus antigens. An association between a missense DCLRE1C variant and V-gene and J-gene trimming of TCR beta chains was found in a later genetic analysis and replicated in an independent cohort. Correlated functional status among segregating V segments might reflect linkage disequilibrium, but an unknown experimental factor could not be ruled out. According to a later analysis, TCR association rates differed among HLA loci, with DRB1 alleles showing the most associated TCRs and HLA-C alleles showing the fewest. A later analysis found that HLA-associated TCR beta chains were more clonally expanded and had lower generation probabilities than equally common non-associated chains. An earlier analysis of roughly 570 of the donors showed that most TCR beta V segments appeared in productive rearrangements either about 90% or about 30% of the time, which broadly matched IMGT annotations. In a later analysis, over 15,000 TCR beta sequences were associated with specific HLA alleles at a false discovery rate of 0.05. A further reported finding was that TCR beta sequences accurately predicted the HLA-A and HLA-B alleles for most subjects in the first cohort. According to a later genetic analysis, donors in an Asian-associated ancestry cluster had fewer N-insertions in productive TCRs than the approximately 670-donor mean.

The chain links TRBV6-6 with TRBJ1-1, and possibly TRBD1, on 5 matching bases. The material sequenced was PBMCs. This receptor was obtained from a girl between 5 and 17 years old in good health and CMV-seropositive. The DNA is as follows: TGTGCCAGCAGTTTAGGGGCGACGAACACTGAAGCTTTCTTT. It codes for CASSLGATNTEAFF.